This T cell receptor beta chain was documented in a study of graft-versus-host responses after intestinal transplantation. With respect to this clone: Its target is not known.

Points from the study as a whole: Patients who carried graft-donor T cell macrochimerism also had high graft-versus-host to host-versus-graft clonal ratios in their allografts.

TCRdb's table, derived via immunoSEQ multiplex PCR, lists solely in-frame clones and lacks some. Seen here are under 50,000 clones, 89% observed once, and the top ten hold roughly 7.1%. The material was PBMCs, obtained approximately 270 days after transplant. This clonotype was sampled from a human patient who received an intestinal transplant, so some T cells may come from the graft donor.

The CDR3 DNA sequence: TGTGCCAGCGACCCGGGGGTGAATGGCTACACCTTC. Its translation: CASDPGVNGYTF. The chain links TRBV6-1 to TRBJ1-2; D is possibly TRBD1 (5 bases). This CDR3 contains 12 residues. V dropped 8 bases and J dropped 6 bases, with 13 bases sitting between them. Per germline, CDR1 MNHNS and CDR2 SASEGT.